A selection of T cell receptor beta chains follows, all from one sample in a study of blood T cell repertoires in COVID-19. Produced via immunoSEQ multiplex PCR; TCRdb's table is partial and in-frame only. This table has roughly 250,000 clones, 79% appearing once. The sample comprised peripheral blood. These receptors all come from a woman between 40 and 50 years old with active or convalescent COVID-19. The CDR3 runs from the conserved cysteine through the conserved F or W. A D gene is named only where the DNA matches it firmly. Not all rows give a size; the values are once, few, many and, for expanded clones, a class.

>TRBD1|TRBJ1-4|TRBV6-5|.|14
CASTPGQGFEKLFF
TGTGCCAGCACCCCGGGACAGGGTTTCGAAAAACTGTTTTTT
>.|TRBJ1-5|TRBV12-3/TRBV12-4|.|13
CASSYSRVQPQHF
TGTGCCAGCAGTTATTCCCGGGTTCAGCCCCAGCATTTT
>.|TRBJ2-4|TRBV7-9|few|16
CASSTLDTGGQNIQYF
TGTGCCAGCAGCACCCTGGACACAGGTGGCCAAAACATTCAGTACTTC
>.|TRBJ1-5|TRBV4-1|.|14
CASSQQGLLQPQHF
TGCGCCAGCAGCCAACAAGGACTCTTGCAGCCCCAGCATTTT
>TRBD2|TRBJ2-7|TRBV7-3|.|15
CASSPFSGGVGEQYF
TGTGCCAGCAGCCCCTTTAGCGGGGGAGTAGGGGAGCAGTACTTC
>TRBD1|TRBJ1-2|TRBV7-2|.|17
CASSLGDRGSLAGGYTF
TGTGCCAGCAGCTTAGGGGACAGGGGTAGTTTGGCGGGAGGCTACACCTTC
>TRBD1|TRBJ1-3|TRBV5-4|.|16
CASSGPGQSSGNTIYF
TGTGCCAGCAGCGGGCCGGGACAGAGCTCTGGAAACACCATATATTTT
>.|TRBJ1-6|TRBV11-2|.|16
CASSPGRGAPNSPLHF
TGTGCCAGCAGCCCCGGACGGGGGGCGCCGAATTCACCCCTCCACTTT
>.|TRBJ1-5|TRBV3-1/TRBV3-2|.|15
CASSQDRVGNQPQHF
TGTGCCAGCAGCCAAGACAGGGTAGGGAATCAGCCCCAGCATTTT
>TRBD2|TRBJ2-1|TRBV9|.|16
CASSLPSGGALHEQFF
TGTGCCAGCAGCCTCCCTAGCGGGGGGGCACTACATGAGCAGTTCTTC
>.|TRBJ2-1|TRBV29-1|.|14
CSVESTIFYNEQFF
TGCAGCGTTGAGAGTACCATTTTCTACAATGAGCAGTTCTTC
>.|TRBJ1-5|TRBV19|.|17
CASSISAGPYSNQPQHF
TGTGCCAGTAGTATTTCAGCAGGGCCCTATAGCAATCAGCCCCAGCATTTT
>.|TRBJ1-1|TRBV2|.|13
CASRQGMNTEAFF
TGTGCCAGCAGGCAGGGGATGAACACTGAAGCTTTCTTT
>.|TRBJ1-5|TRBV12-3/TRBV12-4|.|13
CASRRTGNQPQHF
TGTGCCAGCAGAAGGACAGGCAATCAGCCCCAGCATTTT
>.|TRBJ1-4|TRBV12-3/TRBV12-4|.|11
CASSLDSKPFF
TGTGCCAGCAGCTTGGACAGCAAACCGTTTTTT
>TRBD2|TRBJ2-1|TRBV5-1|.|17
CASSPDPVAGRYNEQFF
TGCGCCAGCAGCCCGGACCCCGTAGCGGGGAGGTACAATGAGCAGTTCTTC
>TRBD2|TRBJ2-3|TRBV3-1/TRBV3-2|.|14
CASREVAGGHTQYF
TGTGCCAGCAGAGAGGTAGCGGGGGGCCATACGCAGTATTTT